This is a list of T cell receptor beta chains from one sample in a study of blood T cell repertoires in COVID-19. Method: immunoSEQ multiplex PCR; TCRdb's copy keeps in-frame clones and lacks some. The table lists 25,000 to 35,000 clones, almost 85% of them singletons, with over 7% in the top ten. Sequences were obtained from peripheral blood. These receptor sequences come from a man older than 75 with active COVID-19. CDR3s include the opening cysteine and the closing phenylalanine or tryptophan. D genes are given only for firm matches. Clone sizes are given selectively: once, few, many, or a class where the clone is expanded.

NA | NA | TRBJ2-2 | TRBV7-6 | TGTGCCAGCAGCCATCGGACAGTAGGGGCCGGGGAGCTGTTTTTT | CASSHRTVGAGELFF
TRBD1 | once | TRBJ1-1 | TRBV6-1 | TGTGCCAGCAGTGAGATTGGACAGGGGTACGATGAAGCTTTCTTT | CASSEIGQGYDEAFF
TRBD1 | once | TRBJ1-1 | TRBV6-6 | TGTGCCAGCAGTTACTCGCTCGGGACAGGGAACACTGAAGCTTTCTTT | CASSYSLGTGNTEAFF
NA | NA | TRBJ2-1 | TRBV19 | TGTGCCAGTAGTATCGGGAAAAGCTCCTACAATGAGCAGTTCTTC | CASSIGKSSYNEQFF
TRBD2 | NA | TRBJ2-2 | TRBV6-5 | TGTGCCAGCAGTTACTCGGGGACTAGCGGGCCCGGGGAGCTGTTTTTT | CASSYSGTSGPGELFF
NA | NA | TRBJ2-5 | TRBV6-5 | TGTGCCAGCAGTTTTCAAGGAGGGCGGGGGACCCAGTACTTC | CASSFQGGRGTQYF
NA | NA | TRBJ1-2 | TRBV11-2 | TGTGCCAGCAGCTGGGAGGGATCTCCGGGGGGCTACACCTTC | CASSWEGSPGGYTF
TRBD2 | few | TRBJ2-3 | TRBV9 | TGTGCCAGCAGCGTAGTCACTAGCGGAGATACGCAGTATTTT | CASSVVTSGDTQYF
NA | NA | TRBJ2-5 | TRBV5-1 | TGCGCCAGCAGCGGCGGGGGCCCGAGGGAGACCCAGTACTTC | CASSGGGPRETQYF
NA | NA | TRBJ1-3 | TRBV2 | TGTGCCAGCAGTGAACAGGGGAGAGGAAACACCATATATTTT | CASSEQGRGNTIYF
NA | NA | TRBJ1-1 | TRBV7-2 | TGTGCCAGCAGCCCGGGGGGCGTCGCTGAAGCTTTCTTT | CASSPGGVAEAFF
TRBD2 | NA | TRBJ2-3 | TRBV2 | TGTGCCAGCAGTTCCGGGACTAGCGGGGGGACAGATACGCAGTATTTT | CASSSGTSGGTDTQYF
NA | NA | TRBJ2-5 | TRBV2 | TGTGCCAGCAGACCGGACTACCAAGAGACCCAGTACTTC | CASRPDYQETQYF
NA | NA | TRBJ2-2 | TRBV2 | TGTGCCAGCAGTGCCAACAGGAACACCGGGGAGCTGTTTTTT | CASSANRNTGELFF
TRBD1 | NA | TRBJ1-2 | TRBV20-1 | TGCAGTGCTAGTCTACACGGGACAGTAACTAACTATGGCTACACCTTC | CSASLHGTVTNYGYTF
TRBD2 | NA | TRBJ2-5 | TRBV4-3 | TGCGCCAGCAGCCAAGATCTGGTCGGGGGAGGGTTAGAGACCCAGTACTTC | CASSQDLVGGGLETQYF
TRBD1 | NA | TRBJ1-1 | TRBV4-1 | TGCGCCAGCAGCCTTTGGGGACAGACTGAAGCTTTCTTT | CASSLWGQTEAFF